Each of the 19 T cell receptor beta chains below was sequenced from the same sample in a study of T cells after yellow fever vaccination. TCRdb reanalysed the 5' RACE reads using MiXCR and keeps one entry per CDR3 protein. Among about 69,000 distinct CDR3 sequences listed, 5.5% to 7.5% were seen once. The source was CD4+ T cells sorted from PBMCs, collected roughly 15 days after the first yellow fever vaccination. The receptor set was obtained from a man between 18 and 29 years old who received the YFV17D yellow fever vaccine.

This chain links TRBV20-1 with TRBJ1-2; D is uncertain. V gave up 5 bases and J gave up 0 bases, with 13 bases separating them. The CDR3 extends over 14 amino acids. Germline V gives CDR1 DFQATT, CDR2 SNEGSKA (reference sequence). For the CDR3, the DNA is TGCAGTGCTGCAGCCGGAGCTCCTAACTATGGCTACACCTTC. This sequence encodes CSAAAGAPNYGYTF.

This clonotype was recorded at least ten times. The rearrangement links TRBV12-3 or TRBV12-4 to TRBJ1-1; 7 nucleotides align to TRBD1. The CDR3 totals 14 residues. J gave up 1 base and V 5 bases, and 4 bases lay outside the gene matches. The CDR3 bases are TGTGCCAGCAGTACCCGGACAGGGAACACTGAAGCTTTCTTT. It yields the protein CASSTRTGNTEAFF.

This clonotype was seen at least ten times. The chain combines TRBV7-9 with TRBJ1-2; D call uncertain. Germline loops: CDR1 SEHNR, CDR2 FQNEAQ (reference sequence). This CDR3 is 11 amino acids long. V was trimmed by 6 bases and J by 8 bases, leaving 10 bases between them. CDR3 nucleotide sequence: TGTGCCAGCAGTCCCCTGGTCGGCTACACCTTC. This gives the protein CASSPLVGYTF. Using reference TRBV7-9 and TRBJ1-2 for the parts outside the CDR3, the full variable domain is DTGVSQNPRHKITKRGQNVTFRCDPISEHNRLYWYRQTLGQGPEFLTYFQNEAQLEKSRLLSDRFSAERPKGSFSTLEIQRTEQGDSAMYLCASSPLVGYTFGSGTRLTVV.

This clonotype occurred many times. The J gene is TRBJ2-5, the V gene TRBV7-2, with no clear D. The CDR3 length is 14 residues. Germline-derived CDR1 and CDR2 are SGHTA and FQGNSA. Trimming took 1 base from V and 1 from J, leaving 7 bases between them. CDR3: CASSLVFSQETQYF. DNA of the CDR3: TGTGCCAGCAGCTTAGTTTTCAGCCAAGAGACCCAGTACTTC.

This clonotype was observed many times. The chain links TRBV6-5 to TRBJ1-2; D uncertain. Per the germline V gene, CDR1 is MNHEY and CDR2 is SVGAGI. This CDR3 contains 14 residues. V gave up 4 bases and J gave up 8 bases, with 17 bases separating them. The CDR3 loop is CASSSDSPTRGYTF. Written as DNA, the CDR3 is TGTGCCAGCAGTTCCGACTCGCCCACGAGGGGCTACACCTTC.

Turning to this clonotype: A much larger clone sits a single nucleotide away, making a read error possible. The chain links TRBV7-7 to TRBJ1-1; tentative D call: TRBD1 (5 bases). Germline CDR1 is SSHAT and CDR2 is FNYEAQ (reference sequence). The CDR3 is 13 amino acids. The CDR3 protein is CARSLGVSTEAFF. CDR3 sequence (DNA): TGTGCTAGGAGCTTAGGGGTTAGCACTGAAGCTTTCTTT.

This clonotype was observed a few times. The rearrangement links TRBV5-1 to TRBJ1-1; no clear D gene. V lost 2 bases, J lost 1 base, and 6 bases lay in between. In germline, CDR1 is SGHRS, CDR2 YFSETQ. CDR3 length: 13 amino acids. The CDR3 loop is CASSFRQNTEAFF. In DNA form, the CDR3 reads TGCGCCAGCAGCTTCCGGCAGAACACTGAAGCTTTCTTT.

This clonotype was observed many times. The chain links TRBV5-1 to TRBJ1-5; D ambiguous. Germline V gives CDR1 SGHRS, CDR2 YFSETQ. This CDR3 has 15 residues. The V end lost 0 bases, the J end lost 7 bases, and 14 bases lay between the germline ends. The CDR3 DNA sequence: TGCGCCAGCAGCTTGGACCCGGTGTCAGCCCAGCCCCAGCATTTT. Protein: CASSLDPVSAQPQHF.

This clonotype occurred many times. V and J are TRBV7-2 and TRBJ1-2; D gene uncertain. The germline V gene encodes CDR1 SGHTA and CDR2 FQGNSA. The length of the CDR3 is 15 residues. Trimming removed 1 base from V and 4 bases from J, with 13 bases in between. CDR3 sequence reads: CASSLEVGRIYGYTF. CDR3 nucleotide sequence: TGTGCCAGCAGCTTAGAAGTTGGACGGATCTATGGCTACACCTTC.

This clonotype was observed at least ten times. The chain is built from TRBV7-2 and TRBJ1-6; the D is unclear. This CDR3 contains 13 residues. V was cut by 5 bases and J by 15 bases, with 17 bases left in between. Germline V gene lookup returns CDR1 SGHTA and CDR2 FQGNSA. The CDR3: CASSPGPPRLLHF. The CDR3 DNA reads TGTGCCAGCAGCCCCGGCCCCCCTCGGCTCCTCCACTTT. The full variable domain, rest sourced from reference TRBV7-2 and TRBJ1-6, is GAGVSQSPSNKVTEKGKDVELRCDPISGHTALYWYRQSLGQGLEFLIYFQGNSAPDKSGLPSDRFSAERTGGSVSTLTIQRTQQEDSAVYLCASSPGPPRLLHFGNGTRLTVT.

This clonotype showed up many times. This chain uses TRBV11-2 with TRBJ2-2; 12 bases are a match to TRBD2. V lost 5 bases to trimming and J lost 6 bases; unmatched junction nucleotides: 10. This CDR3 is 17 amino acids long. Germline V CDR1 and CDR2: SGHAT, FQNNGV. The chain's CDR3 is CASSATLAGGRAGELFF. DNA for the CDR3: TGTGCCAGCAGCGCCACGCTAGCGGGGGGGCGAGCCGGGGAGCTGTTTTTT.

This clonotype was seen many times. The CDR3 DNA reads TGCAGTGCTAAGGCGGCCAGCACAGATACGCAGTATTTT. Amino acids: CSAKAASTDTQYF. The genes are TRBV20-1 and TRBJ2-3; no reliable D call. Deletions cut 4 bases from V and 0 bases from J, with 8 bases between. Germline CDR1 reads DFQATT; CDR2 reads SNEGSKA (reference sequence). The CDR3 length is 13 residues.

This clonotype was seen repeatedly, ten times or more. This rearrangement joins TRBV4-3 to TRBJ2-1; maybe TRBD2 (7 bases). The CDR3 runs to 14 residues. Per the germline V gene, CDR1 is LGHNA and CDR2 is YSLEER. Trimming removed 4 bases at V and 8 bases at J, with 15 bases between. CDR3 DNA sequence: TGCGCCAGCAGCCTACAACAGGGAGGGGATGAGCAGTTCTTC. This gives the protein CASSLQQGGDEQFF.

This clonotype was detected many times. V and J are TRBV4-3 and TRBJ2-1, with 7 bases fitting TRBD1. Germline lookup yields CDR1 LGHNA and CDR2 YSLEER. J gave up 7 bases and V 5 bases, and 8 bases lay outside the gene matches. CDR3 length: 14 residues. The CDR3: CASSVQGRGNEQFF. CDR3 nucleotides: TGCGCCAGCAGCGTACAGGGGCGCGGGAATGAGCAGTTCTTC.

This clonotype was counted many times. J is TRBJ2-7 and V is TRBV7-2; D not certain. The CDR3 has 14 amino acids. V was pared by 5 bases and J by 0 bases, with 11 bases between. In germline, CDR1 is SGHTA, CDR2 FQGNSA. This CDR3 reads CASSRDRFSYEQYF. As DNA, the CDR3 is TGTGCCAGCAGCCGCGACCGGTTCTCCTACGAGCAGTACTTC.

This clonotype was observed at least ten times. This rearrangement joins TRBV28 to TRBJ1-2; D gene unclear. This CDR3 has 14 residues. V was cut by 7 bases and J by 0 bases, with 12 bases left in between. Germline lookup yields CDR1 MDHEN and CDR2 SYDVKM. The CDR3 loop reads CASTPIEANYGYTF. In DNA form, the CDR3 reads TGTGCCAGCACCCCAATTGAAGCTAACTATGGCTACACCTTC.

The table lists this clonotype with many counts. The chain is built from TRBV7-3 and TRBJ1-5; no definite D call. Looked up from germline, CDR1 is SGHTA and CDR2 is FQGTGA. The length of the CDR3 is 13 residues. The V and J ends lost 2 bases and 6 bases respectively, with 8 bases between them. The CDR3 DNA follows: TGTGCCAGCAGCTTAGGCTTCGGTCAGCCCCAGCATTTT. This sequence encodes CASSLGFGQPQHF.

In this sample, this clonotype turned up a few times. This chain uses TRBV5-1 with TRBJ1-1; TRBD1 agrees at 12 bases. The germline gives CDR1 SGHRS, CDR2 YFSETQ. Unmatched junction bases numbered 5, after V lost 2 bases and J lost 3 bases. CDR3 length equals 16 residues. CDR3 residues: CASSLGTGGPDTEAFF. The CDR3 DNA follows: TGCGCCAGCAGCTTAGGGACAGGGGGCCCGGACACTGAAGCTTTCTTT.

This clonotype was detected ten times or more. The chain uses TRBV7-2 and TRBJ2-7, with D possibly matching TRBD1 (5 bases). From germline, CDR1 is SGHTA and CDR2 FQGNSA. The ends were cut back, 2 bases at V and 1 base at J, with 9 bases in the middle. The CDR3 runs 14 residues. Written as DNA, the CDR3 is TGTGCCAGCAGCTTACAGGGTATATCCTACGAGCAGTACTTC. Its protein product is CASSLQGISYEQYF.